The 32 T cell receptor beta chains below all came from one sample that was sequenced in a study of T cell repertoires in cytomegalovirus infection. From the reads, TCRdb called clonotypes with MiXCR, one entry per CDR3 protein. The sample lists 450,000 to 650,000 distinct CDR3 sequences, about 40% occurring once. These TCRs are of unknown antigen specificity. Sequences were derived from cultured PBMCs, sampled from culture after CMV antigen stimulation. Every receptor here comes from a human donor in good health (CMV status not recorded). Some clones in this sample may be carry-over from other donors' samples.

The DNA of the CDR3 is TGTGCCAGCAGCTTAGTTGGATACACCGGGGAGCTGTTTTTT. Protein sequence: CASSLVGYTGELFF. The rearrangement links TRBV7-8 to TRBJ2-2, with D uncertain. The CDR3 runs to 14 residues. CDR1 and CDR2 from the germline V gene are SGHVS and FQNEAQ. Trimming left V 1 base short and J 3 bases short, with 6 bases between.

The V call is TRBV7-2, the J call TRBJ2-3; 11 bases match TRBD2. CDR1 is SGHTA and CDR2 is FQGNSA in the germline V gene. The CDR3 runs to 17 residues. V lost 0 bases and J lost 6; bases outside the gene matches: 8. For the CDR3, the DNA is TGTGCCAGCAGCTTAGCGTATTCTAGCGGGGGGCGTGATACGCAGTATTTT. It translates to CASSLAYSSGGRDTQYF.

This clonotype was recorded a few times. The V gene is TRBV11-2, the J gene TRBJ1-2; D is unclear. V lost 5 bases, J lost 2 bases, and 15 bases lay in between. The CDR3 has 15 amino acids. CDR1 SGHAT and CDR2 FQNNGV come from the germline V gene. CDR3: CASSLARHGNYGYTF. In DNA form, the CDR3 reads TGTGCCAGCAGCCTAGCCCGACACGGGAACTATGGCTACACCTTC.

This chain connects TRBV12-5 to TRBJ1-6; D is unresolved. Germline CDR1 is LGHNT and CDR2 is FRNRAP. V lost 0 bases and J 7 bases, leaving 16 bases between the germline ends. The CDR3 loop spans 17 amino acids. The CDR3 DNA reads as TGTGCTAGTGGTTTGGTAGGATTGGCAGTCGAAAATTCACCCCTCCACTTT. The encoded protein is CASGLVGLAVENSPLHF.

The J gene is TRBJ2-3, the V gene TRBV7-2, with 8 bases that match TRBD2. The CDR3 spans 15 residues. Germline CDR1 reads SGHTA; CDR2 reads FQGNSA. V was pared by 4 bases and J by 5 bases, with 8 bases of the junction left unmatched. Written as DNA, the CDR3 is TGTGCCAGCAGCTCACGAGCGGGAGCGGGAGATACGCAGTATTTT. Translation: CASSSRAGAGDTQYF.

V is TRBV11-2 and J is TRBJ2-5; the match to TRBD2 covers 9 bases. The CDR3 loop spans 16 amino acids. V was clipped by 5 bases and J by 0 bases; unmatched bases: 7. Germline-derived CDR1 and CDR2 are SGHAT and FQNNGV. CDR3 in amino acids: CASSPGLAGYQETQYF. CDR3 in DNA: TGTGCCAGCAGCCCCGGTCTAGCGGGGTACCAAGAGACCCAGTACTTC.

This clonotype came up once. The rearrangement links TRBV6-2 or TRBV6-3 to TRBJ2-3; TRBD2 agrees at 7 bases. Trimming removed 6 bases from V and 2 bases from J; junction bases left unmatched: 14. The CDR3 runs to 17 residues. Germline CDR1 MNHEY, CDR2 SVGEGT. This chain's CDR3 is CASSPGGIARNTDTQYF. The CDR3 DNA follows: TGTGCCAGCAGCCCGGGGGGTATAGCGCGAAACACAGATACGCAGTATTTT.

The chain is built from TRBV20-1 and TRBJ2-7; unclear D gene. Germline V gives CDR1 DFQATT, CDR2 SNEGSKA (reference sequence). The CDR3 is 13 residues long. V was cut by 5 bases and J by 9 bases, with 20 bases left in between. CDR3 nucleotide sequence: TGCAGTGCTCAAGACGCGACCGACCAAGGGCAGTACTTC. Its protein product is CSAQDATDQGQYF.

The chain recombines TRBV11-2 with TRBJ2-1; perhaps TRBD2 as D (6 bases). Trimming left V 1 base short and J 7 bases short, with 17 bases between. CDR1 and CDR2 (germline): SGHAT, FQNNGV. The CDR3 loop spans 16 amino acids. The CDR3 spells CASSLGPSGLSNEQFF. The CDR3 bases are TGTGCCAGCAGCTTAGGCCCGTCGGGACTCTCGAATGAGCAGTTCTTC.

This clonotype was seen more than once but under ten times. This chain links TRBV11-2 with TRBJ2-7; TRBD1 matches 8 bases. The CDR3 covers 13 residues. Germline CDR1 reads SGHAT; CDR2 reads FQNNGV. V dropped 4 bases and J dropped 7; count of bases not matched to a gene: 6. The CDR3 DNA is TGTGCCAGCAGCTCCGGACAGGGCAGAGAGCAGTACTTC. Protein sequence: CASSSGQGREQYF.

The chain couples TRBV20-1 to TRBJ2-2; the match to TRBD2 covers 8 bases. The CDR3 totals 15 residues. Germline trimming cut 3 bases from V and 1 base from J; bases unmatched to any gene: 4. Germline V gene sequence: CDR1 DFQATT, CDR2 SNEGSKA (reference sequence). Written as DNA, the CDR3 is TGCAGTGCTAGGGACCGGGGGGGGAACACCGGGGAGCTGTTTTTT. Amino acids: CSARDRGGNTGELFF.

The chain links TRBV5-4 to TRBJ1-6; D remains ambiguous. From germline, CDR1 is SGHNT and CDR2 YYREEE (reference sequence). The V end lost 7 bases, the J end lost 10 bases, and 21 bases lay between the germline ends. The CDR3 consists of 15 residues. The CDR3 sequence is CASGSEAPIRSPLHF. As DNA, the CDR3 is TGTGCCAGCGGCTCAGAGGCCCCGATACGATCACCCCTCCACTTT.

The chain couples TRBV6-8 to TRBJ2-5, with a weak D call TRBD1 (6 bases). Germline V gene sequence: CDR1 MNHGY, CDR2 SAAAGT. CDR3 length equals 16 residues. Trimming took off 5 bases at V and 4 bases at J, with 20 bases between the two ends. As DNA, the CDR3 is TGTGCCAGCAGTGGCTTGGCAGGGGAGAGTCGAGAGACCCAGTACTTC. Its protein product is CASSGLAGESRETQYF.

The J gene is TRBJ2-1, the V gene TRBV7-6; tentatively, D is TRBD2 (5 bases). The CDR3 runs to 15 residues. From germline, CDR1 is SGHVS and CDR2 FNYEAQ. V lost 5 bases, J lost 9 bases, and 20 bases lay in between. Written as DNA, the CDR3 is TGTGCCAGCAGCGGATCTAGTAGGCTCGCGGGTGAGCAGTTCTTC. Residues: CASSGSSRLAGEQFF.

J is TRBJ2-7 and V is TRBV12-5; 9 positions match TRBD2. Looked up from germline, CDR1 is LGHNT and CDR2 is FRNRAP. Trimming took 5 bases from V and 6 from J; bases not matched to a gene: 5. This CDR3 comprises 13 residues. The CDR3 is CASGRTSVGEQYF. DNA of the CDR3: TGTGCTAGTGGTCGGACTAGCGTGGGCGAGCAGTACTTC.

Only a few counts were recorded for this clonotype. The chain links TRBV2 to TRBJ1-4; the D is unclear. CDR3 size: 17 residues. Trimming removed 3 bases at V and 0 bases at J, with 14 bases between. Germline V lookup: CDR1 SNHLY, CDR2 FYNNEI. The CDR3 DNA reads TGTGCCAGCAGTGACCCCACTGGACCTGCAACTAATGAAAAACTGTTTTTT. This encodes CASSDPTGPATNEKLFF.

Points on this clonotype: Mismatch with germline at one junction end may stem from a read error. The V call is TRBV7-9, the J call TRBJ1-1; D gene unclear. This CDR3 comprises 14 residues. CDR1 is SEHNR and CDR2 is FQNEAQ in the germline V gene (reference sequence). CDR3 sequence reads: CASSFWFPNTVAFF. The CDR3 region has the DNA TGTGCCAGCAGCTTTTGGTTCCCGAACACTGTAGCTTTCTTT. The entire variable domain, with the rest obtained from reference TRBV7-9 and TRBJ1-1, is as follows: DTGVSQNPRHKITKRGQNVTFRCDPISEHNRLYWYRQTLGQGPEFLTYFQNEAQLEKSRLLSDRFSAERPKGSFSTLEIQRTEQGDSAMYLCASSFWFPNTVAFFGQGTRLTVV.

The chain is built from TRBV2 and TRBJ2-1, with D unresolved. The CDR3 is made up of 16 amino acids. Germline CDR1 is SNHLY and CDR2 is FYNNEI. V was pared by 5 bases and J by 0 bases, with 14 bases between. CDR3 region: CASSFSYSPSYNEQFF. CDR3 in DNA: TGTGCCAGCAGTTTCAGTTATAGCCCCTCCTACAATGAGCAGTTCTTC.

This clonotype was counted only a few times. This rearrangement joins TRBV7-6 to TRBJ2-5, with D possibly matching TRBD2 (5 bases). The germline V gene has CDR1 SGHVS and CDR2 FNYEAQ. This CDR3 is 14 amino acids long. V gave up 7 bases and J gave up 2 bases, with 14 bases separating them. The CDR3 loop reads CASTELGGQETQYF. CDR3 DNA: TGTGCCAGCACCGAACTAGGAGGACAAGAGACCCAGTACTTC.

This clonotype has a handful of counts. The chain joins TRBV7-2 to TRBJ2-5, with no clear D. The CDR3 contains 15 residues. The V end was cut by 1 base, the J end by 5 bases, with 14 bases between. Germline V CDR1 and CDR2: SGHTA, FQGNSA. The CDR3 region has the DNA TGTGCCAGCAGCTTAGTGGTAGCCCAAGGGGAGACCCAGTACTTC. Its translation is CASSLVVAQGETQYF.

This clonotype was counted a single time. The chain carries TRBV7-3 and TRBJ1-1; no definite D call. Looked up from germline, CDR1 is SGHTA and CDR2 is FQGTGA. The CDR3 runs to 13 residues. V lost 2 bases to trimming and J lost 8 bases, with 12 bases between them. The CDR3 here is CASSLVGPAEAFF. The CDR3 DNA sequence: TGTGCCAGCAGCTTAGTGGGTCCAGCCGAAGCTTTCTTT.

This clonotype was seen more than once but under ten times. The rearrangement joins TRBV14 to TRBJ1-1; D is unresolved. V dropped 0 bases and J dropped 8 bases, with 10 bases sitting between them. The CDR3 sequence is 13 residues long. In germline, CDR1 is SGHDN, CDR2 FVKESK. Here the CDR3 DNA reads TGTGCCAGCAGCCAAGATGAGGCCGGGGAAGCTTTCTTT. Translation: CASSQDEAGEAFF.

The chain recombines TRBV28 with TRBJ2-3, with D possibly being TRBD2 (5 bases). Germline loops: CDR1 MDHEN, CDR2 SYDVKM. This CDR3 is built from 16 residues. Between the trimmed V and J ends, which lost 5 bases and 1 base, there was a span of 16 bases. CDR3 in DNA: TGTGCCAGCAGTCCGGGGTCAAGCGGCCGCACAGATACGCAGTATTTT. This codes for CASSPGSSGRTDTQYF. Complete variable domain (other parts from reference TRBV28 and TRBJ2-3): DVKVTQSSRYLVKRTGEKVFLECVQDMDHENMFWYRQDPGLGLRLIYFSYDVKMKEKGDIPEGYSVSREKKERFSLILESASTNQTSMYLCASSPGSSGRTDTQYFGPGTRLTVL.

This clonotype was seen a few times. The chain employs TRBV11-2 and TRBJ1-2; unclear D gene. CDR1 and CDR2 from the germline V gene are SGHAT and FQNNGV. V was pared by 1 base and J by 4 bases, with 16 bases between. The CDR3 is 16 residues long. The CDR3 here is CASSLAGRRAGYGYTF. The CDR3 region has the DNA TGTGCCAGCAGCTTAGCCGGACGCCGGGCAGGCTATGGCTACACCTTC.

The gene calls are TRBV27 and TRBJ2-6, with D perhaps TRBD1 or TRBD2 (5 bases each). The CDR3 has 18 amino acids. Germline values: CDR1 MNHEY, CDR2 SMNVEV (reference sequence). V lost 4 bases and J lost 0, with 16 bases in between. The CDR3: CASSSTGTVNSGANVLTF. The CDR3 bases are TGTGCCAGCAGTTCAACCGGGACCGTGAACTCTGGGGCCAACGTCCTGACTTTC. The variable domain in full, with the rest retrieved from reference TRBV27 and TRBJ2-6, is EAQVTQNPRYLITVTGKKLTVTCSQNMNHEYMSWYRQDPGLGLRQIYYSMNVEVTDKGDVPEGYKVSRKEKRNFPLILESPSPNQTSLYFCASSSTGTVNSGANVLTFGAGSRLTVL.

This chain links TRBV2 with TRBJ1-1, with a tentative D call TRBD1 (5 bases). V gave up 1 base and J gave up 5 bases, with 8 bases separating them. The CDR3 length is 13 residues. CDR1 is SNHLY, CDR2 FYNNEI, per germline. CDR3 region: CASSEGWGTEAFF. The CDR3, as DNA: TGTGCCAGCAGTGAAGGTTGGGGGACTGAAGCTTTCTTT.

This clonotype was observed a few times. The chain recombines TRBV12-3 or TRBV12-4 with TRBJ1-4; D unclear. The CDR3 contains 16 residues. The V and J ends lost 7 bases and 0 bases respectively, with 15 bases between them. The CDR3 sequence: CASTNGRYATNEKLFF. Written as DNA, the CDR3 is TGTGCCAGCACGAACGGAAGATATGCAACTAATGAAAAACTGTTTTTT.

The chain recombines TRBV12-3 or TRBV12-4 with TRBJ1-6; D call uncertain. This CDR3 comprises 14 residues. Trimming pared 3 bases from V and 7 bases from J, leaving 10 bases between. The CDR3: CASSFAGGNSPLHF. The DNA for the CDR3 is TGTGCCAGCAGTTTCGCGGGAGGGAATTCACCCCTCCACTTT.

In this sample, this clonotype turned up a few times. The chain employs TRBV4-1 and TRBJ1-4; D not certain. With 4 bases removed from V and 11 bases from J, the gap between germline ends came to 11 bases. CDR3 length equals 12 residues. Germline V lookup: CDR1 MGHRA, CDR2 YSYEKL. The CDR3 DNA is TGCGCCAGCAGCCTCCCGAGCGACAAACTGTTTTTT. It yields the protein CASSLPSDKLFF.

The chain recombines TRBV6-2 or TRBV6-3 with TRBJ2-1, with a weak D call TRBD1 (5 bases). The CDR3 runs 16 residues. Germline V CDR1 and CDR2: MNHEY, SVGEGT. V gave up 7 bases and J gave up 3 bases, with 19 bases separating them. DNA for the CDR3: TGTGCCAGCACCTCCTCGTTAGGGGTGGGCTACAATGAGCAGTTCTTC. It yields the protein CASTSSLGVGYNEQFF.

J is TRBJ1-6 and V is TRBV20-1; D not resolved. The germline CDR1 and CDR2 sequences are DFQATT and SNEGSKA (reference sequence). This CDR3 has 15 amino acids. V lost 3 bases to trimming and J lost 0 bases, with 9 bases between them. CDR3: CSARGPSSYNSPLHF. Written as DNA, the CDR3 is TGCAGTGCTAGGGGCCCAAGCTCCTATAATTCACCCCTCCACTTT.

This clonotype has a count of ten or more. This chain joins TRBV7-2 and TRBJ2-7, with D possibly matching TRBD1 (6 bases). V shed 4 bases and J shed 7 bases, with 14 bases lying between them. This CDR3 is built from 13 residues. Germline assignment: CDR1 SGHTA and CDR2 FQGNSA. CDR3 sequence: CASSYSRGGEQYF. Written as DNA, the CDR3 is TGTGCCAGCAGCTACTCTCGAGGGGGTGAGCAGTACTTC.